The 15 T cell receptor beta chains below all came from one sample that was sequenced in a study of spatial heterogeneity in lung cancer. Time point of the sample: blood at routine non-recurrence follow-up after resection. Whole RNA was taken from tumor, nontumor lung or frozen PBMC; it was then sequenced unsorted. MiXCR, applied by TCRdb to the 5' RACE reads, yields one record per CDR3 protein. The sample records more than 25,000 distinct CDR3 sequences, around 5.9% being singletons. The sequences come from PBMCs, collected at follow-up. The receptors stem from a male donor with early-stage non-small cell lung cancer.

By share, this clonotype ranks as medium-sized. The chain uses TRBV29-1 and TRBJ2-1; TRBD2 aligns across 13 bases. The V segment lost 6 bases and the J segment 4 bases; nucleotides outside the gene matches: 6. This CDR3 region has 15 residues. In germline, CDR1 is SQVTM, CDR2 ANQGSEA. CDR3 nucleotide sequence: TGCAGCGTCGGGACTAGCGGGGCAAAATACAATGAGCAGTTCTTC. Its protein product is CSVGTSGAKYNEQFF.

This clonotype has a handful of counts. CDR3 nucleotide sequence: TGCAGCGTTGAATCGGGACAGGGGGTGACCAACACCATATATTTT. Residues: CSVESGQGVTNTIYF. The chain joins TRBV29-1 to TRBJ1-3, with 11 bases fitting TRBD1. V lost 2 bases, J lost 7 bases, and 7 bases stayed unmatched. Germline CDR1 SQVTM, CDR2 ANQGSEA. CDR3 size: 15 residues.

This clonotype came up many times. Because it lacks the conserved phenylalanine or tryptophan at the end, this CDR3 is likely a read error. The DNA is omitted, as the CDR3 cannot be located on it reliably, and the CDR3 follows TCRdb's listing. V gene TRBV2 combines with J gene TRBJ1-1. Germline values: CDR1 SNHLY, CDR2 FYNNEI. The CDR3 spans 12 amino acids, including both terminal residues. CDR3 sequence: CASSVSVRAWIG.

The table lists this clonotype with many counts. V is TRBV4-3 and J is TRBJ2-3; tentative D call: TRBD2 (5 bases). The germline V gene has CDR1 LGHNA and CDR2 YSLEER. V gave up 8 bases and J gave up 10 bases, with 19 bases separating them. This CDR3 is 13 amino acids long. CDR3 DNA sequence: TGCGCCAGCGGGAGACAAGACCTTGGCCCGCAGTATTTT. Its translation: CASGRQDLGPQYF.

This clonotype occurred many times. The chain combines TRBV5-8 with TRBJ2-7; 9 nucleotides line up with TRBD1. The ends lost 0 bases at V and 12 bases at J; junction bases unmatched: 13. The CDR3 contains 15 residues. Looked up from germline, CDR1 is SGHTS and CDR2 is YDEGEE. The CDR3 sequence: CASSLAGILGTGRYV. The CDR3 DNA reads TGTGCCAGCAGCTTGGCCGGAATATTGGGGACAGGGCGGTACGTC.

The V and J genes are TRBV4-2 and TRBJ2-1; tentative D call: TRBD1 (6 bases). Trimming pared 3 bases from V and 0 bases from J, leaving 18 bases between. Germline CDR1 is LGHNA and CDR2 is YNFKEQ. This CDR3 has 18 amino acids. CDR3 nucleotides: TGTGCCAGCAGCCAGAAATCCGGGACACTTAACTCCTACAATGAGCAGTTCTTC. Residues: CASSQKSGTLNSYNEQFF.

This clonotype was observed at least ten times. This chain connects TRBV4-3 to TRBJ2-1; 11 bases fit TRBD2. Per the germline V gene, CDR1 is LGHNA and CDR2 is YSLEER. The CDR3 length is 17 residues. V lost 1 base to trimming and J lost 3 bases; unmatched junction nucleotides: 5. The CDR3: CASSQVAGGPGYNEQFF. The CDR3 DNA reads as TGCGCCAGCAGCCAAGTAGCGGGAGGGCCAGGCTACAATGAGCAGTTCTTC.

This clonotype was found many times. V and J are TRBV2 and TRBJ1-5; a weak D match, TRBD1 (5 bases). The CDR3 has 14 residues. Germline V gene lookup returns CDR1 SNHLY and CDR2 FYNNEI. V was shortened by 6 bases and J by 3 bases, with 12 bases between the two germline ends. CDR3 DNA sequence: TGTGCCAGCAGCCTCGGTGGGGCCAATCAGCCCCAGCATTTT. Protein sequence: CASSLGGANQPQHF. Variable domain in full (rest from reference TRBV2 and TRBJ1-5): EPEVTQTPSHQVTQMGQEVILRCVPISNHLYFYWYRQILGQKVEFLVSFYNNEISEKSEIFDDQFSVERPDGSNFTLKIRSTKLEDSAMYFCASSLGGANQPQHFGDGTRLSIL.

This chain links TRBV6-5 with TRBJ1-2, with 9 bases aligning to TRBD1. V shed 5 bases, J shed 5 bases, and the junction held 9 bases outside the gene matches. The CDR3 covers 15 residues. Germline V gene lookup returns CDR1 MNHEY and CDR2 SVGAGI. As DNA, the CDR3 is TGTGCCAGCAGTGACCGGGACAGGGAAGATTATGGCTACACCTTC. This translates into CASSDRDREDYGYTF.

This clonotype was recorded a few times. The chain joins TRBV6-5 to TRBJ1-1; 7 nucleotides align to TRBD1. The CDR3 contains 13 residues. From germline, CDR1 is MNHEY and CDR2 SVGAGI. J gave up 5 bases and V 6 bases, and 6 bases lay outside the gene matches. The CDR3 DNA reads as TGTGCCAGCAGGCGACAGGGAGGGACTGAAGCTTTCTTT. Its translation is CASRRQGGTEAFF.

This clonotype was detected many times. The chain recombines TRBV6-5 with TRBJ2-7; a weak D match, TRBD2 (7 bases). The V end was cut by 0 bases, the J end by 0 bases, with 21 bases between. Germline V gene lookup returns CDR1 MNHEY and CDR2 SVGAGI. The CDR3 loop spans 19 amino acids. The CDR3 is CASSYSYPLDAGASYEQYF. DNA of the CDR3: TGTGCCAGCAGTTACTCCTACCCCTTAGACGCGGGGGCCTCCTACGAGCAGTACTTC.

In its sample, this clonotype was seen many times. This rearrangement joins TRBV7-9 to TRBJ2-3; weak D call: TRBD1 (5 bases). This CDR3 spans 14 amino acids. The germline V and J ends were trimmed by 0 bases and 10 bases, with 14 bases remaining between them. CDR1 and CDR2 from the germline V gene are SEHNR and FQNEAQ (reference sequence). The CDR3, as DNA: TGTGCCAGCAGCTTAGCGTCAGGGTTTGATGCGCAGTATTTT. Translation gives CASSLASGFDAQYF.

As to this clonotype: A read error may explain this, as a much larger clone is one base away. V usage is TRBV5-1 and J usage is TRBJ1-1, with 7 bases that match TRBD1. Germline V CDR1 and CDR2: SGHRS, YFSETQ. This CDR3 is built from 14 residues. V shed 2 bases, J shed 4 bases, and the junction held 5 bases outside the gene matches. The CDR3 nucleotides are TGCGCCAGCAGCTTACAGGGGTTGAGCACTGAAGCTTTCTTT. Amino acid sequence: CASSLQGLSTEAFF.

The sample holds many counts of this clonotype. The genes are TRBV12-3 or TRBV12-4 and TRBJ2-3; D is unresolved. CDR3 length: 14 amino acids. V was shortened by 6 bases and J by 6 bases, with 16 bases between the two germline ends. The CDR3 bases are TGTGCCAGCAGCGAGGTAGCCGAGTCGGATACGCAGTATTTT. Amino acid sequence: CASSEVAESDTQYF.

This clonotype was recorded many times. The J gene is TRBJ2-1, the V gene TRBV7-9; TRBD2 matches at 9 bases. The junction had 15 bases not matched to a gene; V was cut back by 5 bases and J by 4 bases. Germline CDR1 SEHNR, CDR2 FQNEAQ (reference sequence). CDR3 size: 18 residues. This CDR3 reads CASSPTKGSGRTYNEQFF. CDR3 sequence (DNA): TGTGCCAGCAGCCCAACGAAGGGCAGCGGGAGGACTTACAATGAGCAGTTCTTC.